One sample yielded the 21 T cell receptor beta chains listed below, sequenced in a study of cytomegalovirus exposure and HLA in healthy donors. PCR used 60 Vbeta primers and 13 Jbeta primers. Some clones are missing from TCRdb's copy, which holds only in-frame ones; the method was immunoSEQ multiplex PCR. This repertoire shows under 200,000 clones, nearly 80% found once; its top ten account for approximately 3%. Sequenced input: PBMCs. These receptors all come from a woman aged 40 to 50 in good health and CMV-seronegative.

The rearrangement uses TRBV28 and TRBJ2-3; 7 nucleotides align to TRBD1. V shed 5 bases and J 5 bases; nucleotides not matched to a gene: 7. Germline CDR1 reads MDHEN; CDR2 reads SYDVKM. The CDR3 has 14 amino acids. In DNA form, the CDR3 reads TGTGCCAGCAGTATTGACAGGGTTCAAGATACGCAGTATTTT. Protein product: CASSIDRVQDTQYF.

This clone was detected only once. This rearrangement joins TRBV4-1 to TRBJ2-1; D may be TRBD1 (5 bases). This CDR3 has 19 amino acids. Germline CDR1 MGHRA, CDR2 YSYEKL. Trimming removed 0 bases from V and 2 bases from J, with 20 bases in between. The CDR3 region has the DNA TGCGCCAGCAGCCAAGATCTCCCCCTTACAGGTAGGGCCTACAATGAGCAGTTCTTC. Translating it yields CASSQDLPLTGRAYNEQFF.

The chain is built from TRBV9 and TRBJ2-1; TRBD2 aligns across 12 bases. Per the germline V gene, CDR1 is SGDLS and CDR2 is YYNGEE. The CDR3 covers 15 residues. Trimming removed 4 bases from V and 4 bases from J; junction bases left unmatched: 3. CDR3 sequence: CASSRTSGVYNEQFF. The CDR3 nucleotides are TGTGCCAGCAGCCGGACTAGCGGGGTGTACAATGAGCAGTTCTTC. The variable domain in full, completed from reference TRBV9 and TRBJ2-1, reads DSGVTQTPKHLITATGQRVTLRCSPRSGDLSVYWYQQSLDQGLQFLIQYYNGEERAKGNILERFSAQQFPDLHSELNLSSLELGDSALYFCASSRTSGVYNEQFFGPGTRLTVL.

The V and J genes are TRBV11-2 and TRBJ1-6; a weak D match, TRBD1 (6 bases). The CDR3 contains 15 residues. The V end lost 1 base, the J end lost 3 bases, and 7 bases lay between the germline ends. Per the germline V gene, CDR1 is SGHAT and CDR2 is FQNNGV. The chain's CDR3 is CASSLGGHYNSPLHF. The CDR3 DNA reads TGTGCCAGCAGCTTAGGGGGGCACTATAATTCACCCCTCCACTTT.

This clone was observed once. This sequence joins TRBV10-1 and TRBJ2-3; 8 bases align to TRBD2. The CDR3 has 16 residues. The junction had 2 bases not matched to a gene; V was cut back by 0 bases and J by 0 bases. Germline V lookup: CDR1 WNHNN, CDR2 SYGVQD (reference sequence). The DNA of the CDR3 is TGCGCCAGCAGTGAGTCACTAGCGGAGAGCACAGATACGCAGTATTTT. This translates into CASSESLAESTDTQYF.

To note about this clone: Different DNA sequences within this sample yield the same CDR3. The chain carries TRBV27 and TRBJ2-7; 7 bases match TRBD1. Germline values: CDR1 MNHEY, CDR2 SMNVEV (reference sequence). J gave up 5 bases and V 9 bases, and 13 bases lay outside the gene matches. This CDR3 comprises 14 residues. The CDR3 region is CASSRGDRVNEQYF. The CDR3 nucleotides are TGTGCCAGTAGTAGGGGAGACAGGGTCAACGAGCAGTACTTC.

The rearrangement links TRBV5-1 to TRBJ2-7; tentative D call: TRBD2 (5 bases). The germline V gene encodes CDR1 SGHRS and CDR2 YFSETQ. The CDR3 extends over 13 amino acids. V was pared by 0 bases and J by 2 bases, with 6 bases between. The DNA for the CDR3 is TGCGCCAGCAGCTTGGAGCGGACCTACGAGCAGTACTTC. It yields the protein CASSLERTYEQYF.

V is TRBV7-2 and J is TRBJ2-2, with 8 bases fitting TRBD1. CDR1 and CDR2 from the germline V gene are SGHTA and FQGNSA. This CDR3 is built from 14 residues. Losses at the gene ends were 4 bases for V and 7 bases for J; bases not matched to a gene: 5. The CDR3 nucleotides are TGTGCCAGCAGCTCCAGGGGGCGCGGCGGGGAGCTGTTTTTT. It yields the protein CASSSRGRGGELFF. Based on the CDR3 plus reference TRBV7-2 and TRBJ2-2, the full variable domain is GAGVSQSPSNKVTEKGKDVELRCDPISGHTALYWYRQSLGQGLEFLIYFQGNSAPDKSGLPSDRFSAERTGGSVSTLTIQRTQQEDSAVYLCASSSRGRGGELFFGEGSRLTVL.

This clone was seen once. The chain recombines TRBV5-6 with TRBJ2-5; no firm D call. The assigned J gene may be wrong: the sequence end matches TRBJ2-7 better. Per the germline V gene, CDR1 is SGHDT and CDR2 is YYEEEE. The CDR3 spans 14 residues. CDR3 residues: CASSLTRSSYEQYF. The CDR3 region has the DNA TGTGCCAGCAGCTTGACAAGGAGCTCCTACGAGCAGTACTTC.

The chain joins TRBV5-1 to TRBJ2-7; 10 bases are a match to TRBD1. The CDR3 is made up of 15 amino acids. The germline CDR1 and CDR2 sequences are SGHRS and YFSETQ. V shed 4 bases, J shed 3 bases, and the junction held 7 bases outside the gene matches. CDR3 amino acids: CASSAGGTGVYEQYF. The CDR3 DNA sequence: TGCGCCAGCAGCGCAGGTGGGACAGGGGTCTACGAGCAGTACTTC.

This sequence joins TRBV27 and TRBJ1-6; 8 positions agree with TRBD1. Trimming took 5 bases from V and 9 from J; bases not matched to a gene: 6. CDR3 length: 14 residues. The germline CDR1 and CDR2 sequences are MNHEY and SMNVEV (reference sequence). The chain's CDR3 is CASSVGQVTSPLHF. CDR3 DNA sequence: TGTGCCAGCAGTGTGGGACAGGTTACTTCACCCCTCCACTTT.

This chain links TRBV9 with TRBJ2-5; D gene uncertain. The germline CDR1 and CDR2 sequences are SGDLS and YYNGEE. V was clipped by 0 bases and J by 2 bases, with 11 bases between them. The length of the CDR3 is 15 residues. The CDR3 region has the DNA TGTGCCAGCAGCGTAGGGTTACTCGGGCAAGAGACCCAGTACTTC. Protein sequence: CASSVGLLGQETQYF.

This sequence joins TRBV15 and TRBJ2-1; 10 bases map to TRBD1. V lost 4 bases, J lost 7 bases, and 4 bases stayed unmatched. CDR1 LNHNV and CDR2 YYDKDF come from the germline V gene (reference sequence). This CDR3 is built from 14 residues. Here the CDR3 reads CATSKRTGGNEQFF. CDR3 coding DNA: TGTGCCACCAGCAAGAGGACAGGGGGAAATGAGCAGTTCTTC.

This clone was seen more than once but under ten times. The chain recombines TRBV5-5 with TRBJ1-1; D unclear. The CDR3 consists of 13 residues. Looked up from germline, CDR1 is SGHKS and CDR2 is YYEKEE (reference sequence). V lost 0 bases and J lost 1, with 4 bases in between. The CDR3 region has the DNA TGTGCCAGCAGCTTGGCAGAGAACACTGAAGCTTTCTTT. It yields the protein CASSLAENTEAFF.

CDR3 loop: CSVDRDRVSYNQPQHF. DNA of the CDR3: TGCAGCGTCGACCGGGACAGGGTGTCCTACAATCAGCCCCAGCATTTT. The chain is built from TRBV29-1 and TRBJ1-5; 9 positions agree with TRBD1. The junction had 12 bases not matched to a gene; V was cut back by 6 bases and J by 3 bases. CDR3 length: 16 residues. From germline, CDR1 is SQVTM and CDR2 ANQGSEA.

This clone was detected once. This chain connects TRBV11-2 to TRBJ2-2; 7 bases are a match to TRBD1. Trimming cost V 5 bases and J 4 bases; bases outside gene matches: 10. The CDR3 runs 16 residues. Germline values: CDR1 SGHAT, CDR2 FQNNGV. The CDR3 nucleotides read TGTGCCAGCAGCCTTATTACAGGGGCGCCCACCGGGGAGCTGTTTTTT. This translates into CASSLITGAPTGELFF.

The chain couples TRBV4-1 to TRBJ2-3; D unclear. V dropped 0 bases and J dropped 2 bases, with 6 bases sitting between them. CDR3 length: 14 residues. The V gene's germline CDR1 is MGHRA and CDR2 YSYEKL. CDR3 DNA: TGCGCCAGCAGCCAAGATCCTTACACAGATACGCAGTATTTT. This translates into CASSQDPYTDTQYF.

This chain connects TRBV2 to TRBJ2-7; the D is unclear. Germline V gene sequence: CDR1 SNHLY, CDR2 FYNNEI. This CDR3 is 15 amino acids long. Trimming took 3 bases from V and 0 from J, leaving 12 bases between them. The CDR3 DNA is TGTGCCAGCAGTGATAACAGTTTGAGCTCCTACGAGCAGTACTTC. As protein: CASSDNSLSSYEQYF.

The chain uses TRBV2 and TRBJ1-1; D not resolved. The CDR3 sequence is 15 residues long. V lost 7 bases and J 4 bases, leaving 19 bases between the germline ends. CDR1 is SNHLY and CDR2 is FYNNEI in the germline V gene. The CDR3 DNA is TGTGCCAGCATGGAATATAACCTAGGCGCCACTGAAGCTTTCTTT. As protein: CASMEYNLGATEAFF.

This chain uses TRBV14 with TRBJ1-1; D remains ambiguous. Trimming removed 1 base from V and 2 bases from J, with 11 bases in between. Germline V gives CDR1 SGHDN, CDR2 FVKESK. The CDR3 is made up of 15 amino acids. CDR3 nucleotide sequence: TGTGCCAGCAGCCAAGTCTACGGGAAAAACACTGAAGCTTTCTTT. This translates into CASSQVYGKNTEAFF.

This chain joins TRBV29-1 and TRBJ1-2, with D unresolved. This CDR3 has 13 residues. The V end lost 4 bases, the J end lost 2 bases, and 11 bases lay between the germline ends. Germline V gives CDR1 SQVTM, CDR2 ANQGSEA. In DNA form, the CDR3 reads TGCAGCGTTGGAGTGTTCGAAAACTATGGCTACACCTTC. This gives the protein CSVGVFENYGYTF.